The T cell receptor beta chain under discussion was sequenced for a study of cytomegalovirus exposure and HLA in healthy donors. On this clone itself: Its specificity is not known.

The PCR used 60 Vbeta and 13 Jbeta primers. Authors' analysis steps: An analysis performed later counted 73 million or so unique TCR beta chains (roughly 10 million of them shared). Profiling relied on immunoSEQ multiplex PCR, and the TCRdb table lists in-frame clones only, not all of them. The V and J calls and clone size were taken over from that table, and D and trimming were inferred from the DNA. The sample lists 100,000 or so clones, 77% occurring once. The germline CDR1 and CDR2 sequences are SGHDN and FVKESK. CDR3 length: 16 amino acids. Losses at the gene ends were 3 bases for V and 2 bases for J; bases not matched to a gene: 7. Findings and limits, study-wide: The study recorded more than 150 TCR beta chains that were cytomegalovirus-associated. Sequencing artifact likely explains a cluster of highly shared sequence variants.

Sequenced sample: PBMCs. The source is a woman aged 40 to 50 in good health and CMV-seropositive. The V call is TRBV14, the J call TRBJ1-2, with 9 bases lining up with TRBD1. CDR3 protein: CASSHRTGAGNYGYTF. The CDR3 DNA is TGTGCCAGCAGCCACAGGACAGGGGCTGGGAACTATGGCTACACCTTC.